A selection of T cell receptor beta chains follows, all from one sample in a study of blood T cell repertoires in COVID-19. Here immunoSEQ multiplex PCR was the method, and the copy in TCRdb shows in-frame clones only, minus some. The sample yields under 70,000 clones, 88% seen once. The sample consisted of PBMCs or T cells enriched from blood (not recorded which). These receptors were collected from a woman aged 35 to 49 who had recovered from COVID-19. Each CDR3 is given with its conserved first and last residue. A D gene is named only where the DNA matches it firmly. Only part of the rows carry a size: once, few, many, or a class if the clone is expanded.

>TRBJ1-1|.|TRBV11-3|.
TGTGCCAGCAGCCCCGGGTTCGGGTCGGAAGCTTTCTTT
CASSPGFGSEAFF
>TRBJ2-1|.|TRBV10-3|.
TGTGCCATCAGTGAGAGGGGTCAGGATGAGCAGTTCTTC
CAISERGQDEQFF
>TRBJ2-3|.|TRBV5-8|TRBD2
TGTGCCAGCAGCCCGGGGGGGACTAGCGGGTGGCCGGGCGATACGCAGTATTTT
CASSPGGTSGWPGDTQYF
>TRBJ1-5|.|TRBV5-1|TRBD1
TGCGCCAGCAGCTTGGTGCCAGGGGGCCTGGATCAGCCCCAGCATTTT
CASSLVPGGLDQPQHF
>TRBJ1-2|.|TRBV29-1|TRBD1
TGCAGCGCCCAGGACAGGGGGCGCAACTATGGCTACACCTTC
CSAQDRGRNYGYTF
>TRBJ1-2|.|TRBV11-2|.
TGTGCCAGCAGCCAAGACCACAGTAACTATGGCTACACCTTC
CASSQDHSNYGYTF
>TRBJ2-7|.|TRBV5-1|.
TGCGCCAGCAGCATGGGGCAGGTCCCCTCCTACGAGCAGTACTTC
CASSMGQVPSYEQYF
>TRBJ1-6|.|TRBV10-3|TRBD1
TGTGCCATCAGTGAGTTGGGGACAGGTAATTCACCCCTCCACTTT
CAISELGTGNSPLHF
>TRBJ1-2|.|TRBV7-8|.
TGTGCCAGCAGCTTGAGGACAGAAGGGGACTATGGCTACACCTTC
CASSLRTEGDYGYTF
>TRBJ1-4|.|TRBV27|TRBD1
TGTGCCAGCAGTACCCGACAGGGGTGGGAAAAACTGTTTTTT
CASSTRQGWEKLFF
>TRBJ2-3|.|TRBV4-1|.
TGCGCCAGCAGCCAAGGAGGGTCGGGGGTCACAGATACGCAGTATTTT
CASSQGGSGVTDTQYF
>TRBJ1-2|.|TRBV4-1|.
TGCGCCAGCAGCGACCCACCCAGGGGCGCAACTAACTATGGCTACACCTTC
CASSDPPRGATNYGYTF
>TRBJ2-3|.|TRBV2|TRBD2
TGTGCCAGCAGTGGGACTAGCGGGCACACAGATACGCAGTATTTT
CASSGTSGHTDTQYF
>TRBJ1-4|.|TRBV11-2|.
TGTGCCAGCAGCTTAGGGCGGATTGCAACTAATGAAAAACTGTTTTTT
CASSLGRIATNEKLFF
>TRBJ1-2|.|TRBV10-3|.
TGTGCCATCAGTGAGTCGATTGGCTCCGATGGCTACACCTTC
CAISESIGSDGYTF
>TRBJ1-5|few|TRBV5-4|TRBD1
TGTGCCAGCAGCTTGGCAGGGGGCGGTCAGCCCCAGCATTTT
CASSLAGGGQPQHF
>TRBJ1-1|.|TRBV16|.
TGTGCCAGCAGCCAGGAACAGTTTATGCCCCTTGAAGCTTTCTTT
CASSQEQFMPLEAFF
>TRBJ2-1|.|TRBV10-3|.
TGTGCCACTACACCCCAGGGAAGCTCCTACAATGAGCAGTTCTTC
CATTPQGSSYNEQFF
>TRBJ1-2|.|TRBV29-1|.
TGCAGCGTTGAAGAGGGGGGGGCCCCGTCCTATGGCTACACCTTC
CSVEEGGAPSYGYTF
>TRBJ2-3|.|TRBV11-2|.
TGTGCCAGCAGCTTAGAGGGGTGGGGGGTTTCAGATACGCAGTATTTT
CASSLEGWGVSDTQYF
>TRBJ2-5|.|TRBV3-1/TRBV3-2|TRBD2
TGTGCCAGCAGCCTCATAGCGGGGGGGCGGGTAGAGACCCAGTACTTC
CASSLIAGGRVETQYF
>TRBJ1-2|.|TRBV15|.
TGTGCCACCAGCAGGGATTATACAGGGACCTACTATGGCTACACCTTC
CATSRDYTGTYYGYTF
>TRBJ2-7|.|TRBV20-1|.
TGCAGTGCTAGTTCCGGTACCTACGAGCAGTACTTC
CSASSGTYEQYF
>TRBJ2-5|.|TRBV5-4|TRBD2
TGTGCCAGCGGCTCCGGTCTAGCGGGGGCGGAGACCCAGTACTTC
CASGSGLAGAETQYF
>TRBJ2-5|.|TRBV11-3|TRBD2
TGTGCCAGCAGCTTAGTGGGGGGGATCGAGACCCAGTACTTC
CASSLVGGIETQYF
>TRBJ1-5|.|TRBV28|.
TGTGCCAGCAGTTTGAGAGTTCAGCCCCAGCATTTT
CASSLRVQPQHF
>TRBJ2-3|.|TRBV10-3|TRBD1
TGTGCCATCAGGCCGGGACAGGGGGCGAATACGCAGTATTTT
CAIRPGQGANTQYF
>TRBJ2-7|once|TRBV6-5|TRBD1
TGTGCCAGCCGGGGACAGGGGGAACCGGGCGAGCAGTACTTC
CASRGQGEPGEQYF
>TRBJ1-2|.|TRBV15|.
TGTGCCACCAGCAGAGATCGACAGGCTAACTATGGCTACACCTTC
CATSRDRQANYGYTF
>TRBJ2-3|few|TRBV3-1/TRBV3-2|.
TGTGCCAGCAGCCAAGCCCCCGGTCCAGATACGCAGTATTTT
CASSQAPGPDTQYF
>TRBJ2-1|.|TRBV11-1|TRBD1
TGTGCCAGCAGCCCCGACAGGGTCTACAATGAGCAGTTCTTC
CASSPDRVYNEQFF
>TRBJ2-7|.|TRBV7-9|.
TGTGCCAGCAGCTCCGAGGCGGGACCTCTGCAGTACTTC
CASSSEAGPLQYF
>TRBJ2-1|.|TRBV27|.
TGTGCCAGCAGTTTATCTCCAGGGAGGAATGAGCAGTTCTTC
CASSLSPGRNEQFF
>TRBJ2-5|.|TRBV5-1|.
TGCGCCAGCAGCCAACGACCGGGACAACAATACCAAGAGACCCAGTACTTC
CASSQRPGQQYQETQYF
>TRBJ2-5|.|TRBV6-2/TRBV6-3|.
TGTGCCAGCAGTTACTTAAAGACCCAGTACTTC
CASSYLKTQYF
>TRBJ1-4|.|TRBV6-5|.
TGTGCCAGCAGGCGCAGGGCTGAAAAACTGTTTTTT
CASRRRAEKLFF
>TRBJ1-2|.|TRBV5-1|.
TGCGCCAGCGGGGAACAGGGTGGGGGCCAAGGCTACACCTTC
CASGEQGGGQGYTF
>TRBJ2-3|.|TRBV24-1|TRBD1
TGTGCCACCGGGGAGTTGACAGGGAGCACAGATACGCAGTATTTT
CATGELTGSTDTQYF
>TRBJ2-5|few|TRBV14|.
TGTGCCAGCAGCCAAGCCCGGGGAGAAGAGACCCAGTACTTC
CASSQARGEETQYF
>TRBJ1-2|.|TRBV29-1|.
TGCAGCGTTGAAGATTGGGGGGTTATGGTGGGCTACACCTTC
CSVEDWGVMVGYTF
>TRBJ2-2|.|TRBV19|.
TGTGCCAGTAGTAGCTTTAGGGGGACGAACACCGGGGAGCTGTTTTTT
CASSSFRGTNTGELFF
>TRBJ1-5|.|TRBV19|.
TGTGCCAGTAGTAAAGGGAGGGATAGCAATCAGCCCCAGCATTTT
CASSKGRDSNQPQHF
>TRBJ2-5|.|TRBV7-9|.
TGTGCCAGCAGCCGCGCCTGGACAGATTCCCAAGAGACCCAGTACTTC
CASSRAWTDSQETQYF
>TRBJ1-4|once|TRBV24-1|TRBD1
TGTGCCACCGGGGAGTCCGGGACAGGGTCTGAAAAACTGTTTTTT
CATGESGTGSEKLFF
>TRBJ2-5|.|TRBV7-6|.
TGTGCCAGCAGCCCGCTACCTGACAGCCAAGAGACCCAGTACTTC
CASSPLPDSQETQYF
>TRBJ2-2|.|TRBV6-2/TRBV6-3|TRBD2
TGTGCCAGCAGTGGTCTAGCGGGGAGGACCAACACCGGGGAGCTGTTTTTT
CASSGLAGRTNTGELFF
>TRBJ1-5|.|TRBV27|.
TGTGCCAGCCCATCCGGGTCCCCGTCCATAGGAGGTGGGAAGCCCCAGCATTTT
CASPSGSPSIGGGKPQHF
>TRBJ1-1|.|TRBV5-1|.
TGCGCCAGCAGCTTCAAGGGACAGAACACTGAAGCTTTCTTT
CASSFKGQNTEAFF
>TRBJ2-3|.|TRBV5-1|.
TGCGCCAGCAGCTTGGAGGGAGGTGGTAGCACAGATACGCAGTATTTT
CASSLEGGGSTDTQYF